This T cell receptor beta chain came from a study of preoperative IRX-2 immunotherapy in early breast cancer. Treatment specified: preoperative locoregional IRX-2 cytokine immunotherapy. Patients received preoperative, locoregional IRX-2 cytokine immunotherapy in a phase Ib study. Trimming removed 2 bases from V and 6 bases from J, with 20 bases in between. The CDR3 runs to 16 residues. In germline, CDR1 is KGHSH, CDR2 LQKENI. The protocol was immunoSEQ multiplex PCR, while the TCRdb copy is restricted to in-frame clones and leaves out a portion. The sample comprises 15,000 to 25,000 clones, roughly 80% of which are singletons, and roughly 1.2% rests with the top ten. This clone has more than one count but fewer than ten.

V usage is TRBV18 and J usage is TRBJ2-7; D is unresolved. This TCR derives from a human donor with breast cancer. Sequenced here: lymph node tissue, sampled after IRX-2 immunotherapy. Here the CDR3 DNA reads TGTGCCAGCTCACCAGTCTCCGTCCAGCTTACGGTCGAGCAGTACTTC. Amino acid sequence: CASSPVSVQLTVEQYF.